This passage covers 19 T cell receptor beta chains from one sample sequenced in a study of T cell changes during pregnancy in multiple sclerosis. Generated by immunoSEQ multiplex PCR, the TCRdb table keeps only in-frame clones and is missing some. The sample lists about 18,000 clones; more than 75% were seen once. Specimen: CD4+ T cells from peripheral blood mononuclear cells, collected in the first trimester of pregnancy. The origin of the receptors is a female donor in good health, enrolled as a control in a pregnancy study.

The chain couples TRBV21-1 to TRBJ2-2; the table gives TRBD1 as D, unverified against the DNA. TRBV21-1 is a pseudogene segment. The CDR3 contains 15 residues. CDR3 in DNA: TGTGCCAGCCGTAATGGGACAGGGGTCGCCGGGGAGCTGTTTTTT. Amino acids: CASRNGTGVAGELFF.

This clone was seen only once. CDR3 sequence (DNA): TGTGCCAGCAGCGGAGTGGGGGGCGAGCAGTACTTC. Its translation: CASSGVGGEQYF. The rearrangement links TRBV7-8 to TRBJ2-7, with D possibly TRBD2 on 6 matching bases. Looked up from germline, CDR1 is SGHVS and CDR2 is FQNEAQ. The V gene lost 5 bases and the J gene lost 6 bases, with 11 bases spanning the gap. CDR3 length: 12 residues.

This clone was detected only once. The CDR3 nucleotides are TGTGCCAGCAGCCAAGAGGGCAGGGGCGGAGGTGAGCAGTTCTTC. It codes for CASSQEGRGGGEQFF. The chain couples TRBV4-2 to TRBJ2-1, with D possibly TRBD1 on 6 matching bases. The CDR3 consists of 15 residues. Per the germline V gene, CDR1 is LGHNA and CDR2 is YNFKEQ. The V end lost 0 bases, the J end lost 9 bases, and 15 bases lay between the germline ends.

The CDR3 loop reads CASSSGTGAYEQYF. For the CDR3, the DNA is TGTGCCAGCAGTTCGGGGACAGGGGCCTACGAGCAGTACTTC. V usage is TRBV28 and J usage is TRBJ2-7; 10 nucleotides match TRBD1. The germline gives CDR1 MDHEN, CDR2 SYDVKM. Unmatched junction bases numbered 2, after V lost 4 bases and J lost 2 bases. CDR3 length: 14 amino acids.

The chain joins TRBV10-3 to TRBJ2-7; 7 bases match TRBD2. The length of the CDR3 is 14 residues. Germline V CDR1 and CDR2: ENHRY, SYGVKD. V lost 10 bases and J lost 3; bases outside the gene matches: 12. CDR3 amino acids: CATNGGGRDYEQYF. CDR3 bases: TGTGCCACCAATGGTGGAGGGAGGGACTACGAGCAGTACTTC.

The V gene is TRBV2, the J gene TRBJ1-2; no clear D gene. The germline V and J ends were trimmed by 6 bases and 5 bases, with 7 bases remaining between them. This CDR3 region has 11 residues. Looked up from germline, CDR1 is SNHLY and CDR2 is FYNNEI. The CDR3 here is CASSRVYGYTF. The CDR3 DNA reads as TGTGCCAGCAGCCGGGTTTATGGCTACACCTTC.

The J gene is TRBJ2-1, the V gene TRBV11-3; 13 nucleotides match TRBD2. V dropped 1 base and J dropped 8; count of bases not matched to a gene: 5. CDR3 length: 16 residues. Germline CDR1 reads SGHNT; CDR2 reads YENEEA. This CDR3 is CASSLGTSGSIDEQFF. The CDR3 nucleotides are TGTGCCAGCAGCTTAGGGACTAGCGGGAGTATCGATGAGCAGTTCTTC.

The gene calls are TRBV7-8 and TRBJ2-1, with D tentatively TRBD2 (5 bases). The CDR3 loop spans 15 amino acids. V was pared by 4 bases and J by 3 bases, with 13 bases between. The V gene's germline CDR1 is SGHVS and CDR2 FQNEAQ. CDR3 sequence reads: CASSSRSGNYNEQFF. CDR3 coding DNA: TGTGCCAGCAGCTCCCGGAGCGGTAACTACAATGAGCAGTTCTTC.

This chain connects TRBV7-2 to TRBJ1-2; 9 nucleotides align to TRBD1. CDR1 SGHTA and CDR2 FQGNSA come from the germline V gene. This CDR3 region has 13 residues. J gave up 7 bases and V 4 bases, and 4 bases lay outside the gene matches. The CDR3, as DNA: TGTGCCAGCAGCTCCCGGGACAGGGCTGGCTACACCTTC. Translated, it gives CASSSRDRAGYTF. Filled out from reference TRBV7-2 and TRBJ1-2, the complete variable domain reads GAGVSQSPSNKVTEKGKDVELRCDPISGHTALYWYRQSLGQGLEFLIYFQGNSAPDKSGLPSDRFSAERTGGSVSTLTIQRTQQEDSAVYLCASSSRDRAGYTFGSGTRLTVV.

The chain is built from TRBV2 and TRBJ2-7; 12 nucleotides agree with TRBD2. The CDR3 covers 15 residues. Germline assignment: CDR1 SNHLY and CDR2 FYNNEI. V lost 6 bases to trimming and J lost 5 bases; unmatched junction nucleotides: 8. The CDR3 region has the DNA TGTGCCAGCAGACCGGCTAGCGGGAGGGCCCACGAGCAGTACTTC. Protein product: CASRPASGRAHEQYF.

The gene calls are TRBV7-9 and TRBJ1-1; possibly TRBD1 for D (5 bases). With 5 bases removed from V and 3 bases from J, the gap between germline ends came to 13 bases. This CDR3 has 14 residues. Germline V gene lookup returns CDR1 SEHNR and CDR2 FQNEAQ (reference sequence). CDR3 protein: CASSPSGGDTEAFF. CDR3 DNA sequence: TGTGCCAGCAGCCCGAGCGGGGGGGACACTGAAGCTTTCTTT.

CDR3 sequence: CASSLGQAAYEQYF. The CDR3 coding sequence is TGTGCCAGCAGCCTAGGACAGGCCGCCTACGAGCAGTACTTC. This chain connects TRBV11-2 to TRBJ2-7; 7 nucleotides align to TRBD1. The CDR3 consists of 14 residues. In germline, CDR1 is SGHAT, CDR2 FQNNGV. Germline trimming cut 5 bases from V and 2 bases from J; bases unmatched to any gene: 6. The whole variable domain, filled in from reference TRBV11-2 and TRBJ2-7, reads EAGVAQSPRYKIIEKRQSVAFWCNPISGHATLYWYQQILGQGPKLLIQFQNNGVVDDSQLPKDRFSAERLKGVDSTLKIQPAKLEDSAVYLCASSLGQAAYEQYFGPGTRLTVT.

This chain uses TRBV12-5 with TRBJ2-3, with TRBD2 matching 13 bases. V was pared by 6 bases and J by 4 bases, with 4 bases of the junction left unmatched. The CDR3 covers 15 residues. The V gene's germline CDR1 is LGHNT and CDR2 FRNRAP. The CDR3 coding sequence is TGTGCTAGTGGCCTAGGACTAGCGGGAGCAGATACGCAGTATTTT. Translating gives CASGLGLAGADTQYF. The full variable domain, with the rest looked up from reference TRBV12-5 and TRBJ2-3, is DARVTQTPRHKVTEMGQEVTMRCQPILGHNTVFWYRQTMMQGLELLAYFRNRAPLDDSGMPKDRFSAEMPDATLATLKIQPSEPRDSAVYFCASGLGLAGADTQYFGPGTRLTVL.

This chain connects TRBV18 to TRBJ2-7; 8 positions agree with TRBD1. Trimming at V came to 4 bases and at J to 3 bases, leaving 2 bases not matched to a gene. CDR3 length equals 13 residues. Germline lookup yields CDR1 KGHSH and CDR2 LQKENI. The CDR3 DNA reads TGTGCCAGCTCACGGGACAGGATCTACGAGCAGTACTTC. Protein product: CASSRDRIYEQYF.

The chain has TRBV6-5 and TRBJ2-1; perhaps TRBD2 as D (5 bases). Trimming took off 6 bases at V and 2 bases at J, with 14 bases between the two ends. The CDR3 totals 15 residues. Per the germline V gene, CDR1 is MNHEY and CDR2 is SVGAGI. The CDR3 DNA follows: TGTGCCAGCAGCCCGACTCTCGGGGCCTACAATGAGCAGTTCTTC. Translation gives CASSPTLGAYNEQFF.

The chain carries TRBV13 and TRBJ1-6, with TRBD1 matching over 9 bases. Germline V gives CDR1 PRHDT, CDR2 FYEKMQ (reference sequence). V gave up 6 bases and J gave up 4 bases; unmatched junction bases: 1. The CDR3 length is 14 residues. CDR3 loop: CASRTGGYNSPLHF. The CDR3 DNA sequence: TGTGCCAGCAGGACAGGGGGATATAATTCACCCCTCCACTTT.

This clone was counted a single time. The chain is built from TRBV4-1 and TRBJ1-1; D gene uncertain. The CDR3 has 18 amino acids. From germline, CDR1 is MGHRA and CDR2 YSYEKL. V was clipped by 0 bases and J by 2 bases, with 19 bases between them. The CDR3 sequence is CASSQDPGGRVVNTEAFF. DNA for the CDR3: TGCGCCAGCAGCCAAGATCCAGGAGGGCGGGTAGTTAACACTGAAGCTTTCTTT.

The chain combines TRBV11-3 with TRBJ2-5; tentatively, D is TRBD1 (6 bases). V was trimmed by 5 bases and J by 5 bases, leaving 18 bases between them. Germline V gene sequence: CDR1 SGHNT, CDR2 YENEEA. The CDR3 consists of 15 residues. CDR3 sequence (DNA): TGTGCCAGCAGCCCCCGGGATGGGGGCAGGGAGACCCAGTACTTC. Its translation: CASSPRDGGRETQYF. The full variable domain, completed using reference TRBV11-3 and TRBJ2-5, is EAGVVQSPRYKIIEKKQPVAFWCNPISGHNTLYWYLQNLGQGPELLIRYENEEAVDDSQLPKDRFSAERLKGVDSTLKIQPAELGDSAVYLCASSPRDGGRETQYFGPGTRLLVL.

This rearrangement joins TRBV6-5 to TRBJ1-3; D is ambiguous. The V gene lost 3 bases and the J gene lost 8 bases, with 11 bases spanning the gap. Germline CDR1 reads MNHEY; CDR2 reads SVGAGI. The CDR3 has 13 residues. CDR3 in amino acids: CASSYSGWDTIYF. CDR3 DNA: TGTGCCAGCAGTTATTCGGGTTGGGACACCATATATTTT.